Listed here are 21 T cell receptor beta chains from one sample, sequenced in a study of Ad26.COV2.S vaccination and SARS-CoV-2 variants. Assay: immunoSEQ multiplex PCR; the TCRdb copy retains only in-frame clones and omits some. The profile covers 300,000 to 400,000 clones, with around 92% appearing a single time and 3% to 5% taken by the ten largest. The sample was peripheral blood, taken after recovery from COVID-19. The receptors were sampled from a human donor who had recovered from COVID-19.

The chain carries TRBV5-6 and TRBJ2-3, with 7 bases that match TRBD1. Germline CDR1 and CDR2: SGHDT and YYEEEE. Unmatched junction bases numbered 14, after V lost 3 bases and J lost 4 bases. The CDR3 contains 17 residues. CDR3 residues: CASSYGQARSGSDTQYF. The DNA for the CDR3 is TGTGCCAGCAGCTATGGACAGGCTAGGTCGGGGTCAGATACGCAGTATTTT.

The CDR3 DNA reads TGTGCCAGCAGCGTCGAGGGGGGCATGGACGGGATCTTGGGCCAAGAGACCCAGTACTTC. This encodes CASSVEGGMDGILGQETQYF. The chain carries TRBV5-4 and TRBJ2-5; D may be TRBD1 or TRBD2 (6 bases each). Trimming pared 4 bases from V and 1 base from J, leaving 29 bases between. The germline CDR1 and CDR2 sequences are SGHNT and YYREEE (reference sequence). This CDR3 region has 20 residues.

The rearrangement joins TRBV5-4 to TRBJ2-7; 11 bases map to TRBD1. There are 14 residues in the CDR3. The trim removed 3 bases at V and 7 bases at J, leaving 6 bases unmatched. CDR1 and CDR2 from the germline V gene are SGHNT and YYREEE (reference sequence). This CDR3 is CASSYRDRGGEQYF. CDR3 DNA: TGTGCCAGCAGCTACCGGGACAGGGGGGGAGAGCAGTACTTC.

The chain combines TRBV29-1 with TRBJ2-5; TRBD2 might be the D (6 bases). V was trimmed by 7 bases and J by 1 base, leaving 16 bases between them. Germline CDR1 SQVTM, CDR2 ANQGSEA. The CDR3 is made up of 14 amino acids. The CDR3 spells CSGVAGGSQETQYF. DNA for the CDR3: TGCAGCGGAGTGGCCGGGGGTTCCCAAGAGACCCAGTACTTC.

The genes are TRBV5-1 and TRBJ1-4; TRBD1 matches at 8 bases. The CDR3 has 14 residues. Germline V gene lookup returns CDR1 SGHRS and CDR2 YFSETQ. With V trimmed by 4 bases and J by 3 bases, 2 bases remained unmatched. The CDR3 is CASSQGAANEKLFF. In DNA, the CDR3 is TGCGCCAGCAGCCAGGGGGCTGCTAATGAAAAACTGTTTTTT.

The chain uses TRBV10-2 and TRBJ1-5; tentative D call: TRBD1 (6 bases). CDR1 WSHSY and CDR2 SAAADI come from the germline V gene. The CDR3 contains 17 residues. Deletions cut 2 bases from V and 11 bases from J, with 25 bases between. CDR3: CASSEAQGSPSVRAQHF. The CDR3 DNA sequence: TGCGCCAGCAGTGAGGCTCAGGGGTCACCGTCCGTTCGGGCCCAGCATTTT.

V is TRBV4-2 and J is TRBJ2-3; 10 positions agree with TRBD2. CDR1 and CDR2 from the germline V gene are LGHNA and YNFKEQ. This CDR3 region has 17 residues. Trimming cost V 0 bases and J 7 bases; bases outside gene matches: 10. CDR3 sequence: CASSQDLSGGALNTQYF. CDR3 sequence (DNA): TGTGCCAGCAGCCAAGATCTAAGCGGGGGGGCCCTAAATACGCAGTATTTT.

The chain joins TRBV18 to TRBJ2-7; D not certain. V lost 3 bases to trimming and J lost 2 bases, with 11 bases between them. CDR3 length: 14 amino acids. Per the germline V gene, CDR1 is KGHSH and CDR2 is LQKENI. The CDR3 here is CASSPDDGTYEQYF. CDR3 in DNA: TGTGCCAGCTCACCGGACGACGGAACCTACGAGCAGTACTTC.

V gene TRBV9 combines with J gene TRBJ2-7; D unresolved. Germline CDR1 reads SGDLS; CDR2 reads YYNGEE. CDR3 length: 13 residues. V dropped 0 bases and J dropped 6 bases, with 10 bases sitting between them. The CDR3 sequence: CASSVGAASEQYF. In DNA, the CDR3 is TGTGCCAGCAGCGTAGGGGCAGCAAGCGAGCAGTACTTC.

J is TRBJ1-3 and V is TRBV6-2 or TRBV6-3; D gene unclear. V dropped 1 base and J dropped 4 bases, with 17 bases sitting between them. CDR3 length equals 17 residues. Germline lookup yields CDR1 MNHEY and CDR2 SVGEGT. CDR3 nucleotide sequence: TGTGCCAGCAGTTACTATCCCTCAACACCTCTCGGAAACACCATATATTTT. It codes for CASSYYPSTPLGNTIYF.

The V gene is TRBV14, the J gene TRBJ2-7; D may be TRBD1 (6 bases). This CDR3 is 14 amino acids long. Looked up from germline, CDR1 is SGHDN and CDR2 is FVKESK. V gave up 5 bases and J gave up 4 bases, with 15 bases separating them. In DNA, the CDR3 is TGTGCCAGCAGCAAGCGGACAGAGCTTTACGAGCAGTACTTC. Translated, it gives CASSKRTELYEQYF.

V gene TRBV7-9 combines with J gene TRBJ1-4; 9 nucleotides match TRBD1. The CDR3 spans 12 residues. After removal of 6 bases from V and 11 bases from J, the junction contained 4 bases not matched to a gene. Germline V gives CDR1 SEHNR, CDR2 FQNEAQ (reference sequence). CDR3 nucleotide sequence: TGTGCCAGCAGGGCTACAGGGGGCAAACTGTTTTTT. Its protein product is CASRATGGKLFF.

This chain connects TRBV7-9 to TRBJ1-1; D remains unclear. V lost 3 bases and J lost 11, with 10 bases in between. Germline assignment: CDR1 SEHNR and CDR2 FQNEAQ (reference sequence). This CDR3 contains 11 residues. CDR3 loop: CASSLNTFAFF. CDR3 sequence (DNA): TGTGCCAGCAGCTTGAATACTTTTGCTTTCTTT.

The CDR3: CASSLPGYNTEAFF. DNA of the CDR3: TGTGCCAGCAGCTTACCCGGCTACAACACTGAAGCTTTCTTT. This sequence joins TRBV7-2 and TRBJ1-1; D remains ambiguous. This CDR3 is 14 amino acids long. With 2 bases removed from V and 2 bases from J, the gap between germline ends came to 9 bases. The germline CDR1 and CDR2 sequences are SGHTA and FQGNSA.

The chain couples TRBV6-5 to TRBJ1-4; TRBD1 is a possible D gene (6 bases). Germline V CDR1 and CDR2: MNHEY, SVGAGI. V was trimmed by 9 bases and J by 8 bases, leaving 16 bases between them. The CDR3 extends over 13 amino acids. This CDR3 is CASRTASSEKLFF. CDR3 coding DNA: TGTGCCAGTAGGACAGCCAGCTCCGAAAAACTGTTTTTT.

The chain is built from TRBV9 and TRBJ1-5; the D is unclear. The CDR3 consists of 10 residues. CDR1 is SGDLS and CDR2 is YYNGEE in the germline V gene. Trimming pared 3 bases from V and 11 bases from J, leaving 6 bases between. As DNA, the CDR3 is TGTGCCAGCAGCGAACGTACCCAGCATTTT. This translates into CASSERTQHF. Drawing the rest from reference TRBV9 and TRBJ1-5, the complete variable domain is DSGVTQTPKHLITATGQRVTLRCSPRSGDLSVYWYQQSLDQGLQFLIQYYNGEERAKGNILERFSAQQFPDLHSELNLSSLELGDSALYFCASSERTQHFGDGTRLSIL.

Concerning this clone itself: Within the sample, other DNA sequences also encode this same CDR3. The chain is built from TRBV9 and TRBJ2-5; no definite D call. The CDR3 has 11 residues. V gave up 3 bases and J gave up 5 bases, with 5 bases separating them. From germline, CDR1 is SGDLS and CDR2 YYNGEE. The CDR3 loop is CASSAGETQYF. CDR3 DNA sequence: TGTGCCAGCAGCGCGGGCGAGACCCAGTACTTC.

V and J are TRBV5-4 and TRBJ2-3; D is possibly TRBD1 (6 bases). The V end lost 3 bases, the J end lost 3 bases, and 14 bases lay between the germline ends. This CDR3 comprises 15 residues. Germline V gene data show CDR1 as SGHNT and CDR2 as YYREEE (reference sequence). CDR3 DNA: TGTGCCAGCAGCTCCAGGGGATCGGGTACAGATACGCAGTATTTT. Amino acid sequence: CASSSRGSGTDTQYF.

The rearrangement uses TRBV7-6 and TRBJ2-1; D is unresolved. The V gene lost 0 bases and the J gene lost 7 bases, with 22 bases spanning the gap. This CDR3 has 18 amino acids. Germline V gives CDR1 SGHVS, CDR2 FNYEAQ. This CDR3 reads CASSLAGPGNPGGNEQFF. The CDR3 DNA reads TGTGCCAGCAGCTTAGCTGGTCCAGGAAATCCCGGTGGGAATGAGCAGTTCTTC.

The chain combines TRBV9 with TRBJ1-1; D not resolved. Germline V gene lookup returns CDR1 SGDLS and CDR2 YYNGEE. Trimming took 4 bases from V and 5 from J, leaving 9 bases between them. This CDR3 has 12 amino acids. In nucleotides, the CDR3 is TGTGCCAGCAGCTACACGGGGACTGAAGCTTTCTTT. Encoded protein: CASSYTGTEAFF.

The genes are TRBV19 and TRBJ2-2; the D call may be TRBD1 or TRBD2 (7 bases each). Germline-derived CDR1 and CDR2 are LNHDA and SQIVND (reference sequence). This CDR3 comprises 17 residues. Trimming took off 5 bases at V and 4 bases at J, with 20 bases between the two ends. The CDR3 spells CASSPRGEGAGTGELFF. In DNA, the CDR3 is TGTGCCAGTAGTCCACGGGGGGAGGGGGCTGGCACCGGGGAGCTGTTTTTT.